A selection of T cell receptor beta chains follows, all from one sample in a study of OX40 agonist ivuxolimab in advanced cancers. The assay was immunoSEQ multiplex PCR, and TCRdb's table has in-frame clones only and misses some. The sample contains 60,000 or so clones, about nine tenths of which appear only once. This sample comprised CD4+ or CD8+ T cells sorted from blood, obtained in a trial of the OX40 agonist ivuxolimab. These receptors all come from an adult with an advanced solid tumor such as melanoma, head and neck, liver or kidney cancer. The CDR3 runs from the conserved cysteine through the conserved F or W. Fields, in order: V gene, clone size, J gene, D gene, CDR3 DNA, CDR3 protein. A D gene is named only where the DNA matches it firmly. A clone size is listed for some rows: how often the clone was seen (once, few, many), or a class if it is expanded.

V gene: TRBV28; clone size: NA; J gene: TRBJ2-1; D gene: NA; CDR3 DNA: TGTGCCAGCAGAGGGACATTTGAGCAGTTCTTC; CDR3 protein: CASRGTFEQFF
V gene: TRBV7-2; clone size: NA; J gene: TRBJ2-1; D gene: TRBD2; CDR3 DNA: TGTGCCAGCAGCCGCCAAGCGGGAGTAACTTACAATGAGCAGTTCTTC; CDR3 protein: CASSRQAGVTYNEQFF
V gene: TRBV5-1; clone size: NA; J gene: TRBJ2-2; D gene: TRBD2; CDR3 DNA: TGCGCCAGCAGCCCTCCGGGACTAGCGAACACCGGGGAGCTGTTTTTT; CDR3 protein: CASSPPGLANTGELFF
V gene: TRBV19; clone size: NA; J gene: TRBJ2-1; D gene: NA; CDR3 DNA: TGTGCCAGTAGAGGGACCTCCAGCTCCTACAATGAGCAGTTCTTC; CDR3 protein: CASRGTSSSYNEQFF
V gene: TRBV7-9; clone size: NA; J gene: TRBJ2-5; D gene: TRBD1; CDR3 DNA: TGTGCCAGCAGCCCTAGGACAGGTCAAGAGACCCAGTACTTC; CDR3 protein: CASSPRTGQETQYF
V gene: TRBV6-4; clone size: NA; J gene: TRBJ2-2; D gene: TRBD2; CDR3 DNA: TGTGCCAGCAGTAGCGGGAGAGGCGGGGAGCTGTTTTTT; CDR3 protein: CASSSGRGGELFF
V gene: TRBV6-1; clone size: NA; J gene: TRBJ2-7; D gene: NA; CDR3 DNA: TGTGCCAGCAGCATAGACAGTTACGAGCAGTACTTC; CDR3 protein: CASSIDSYEQYF
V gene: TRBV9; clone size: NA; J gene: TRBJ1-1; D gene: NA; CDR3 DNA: TGTGCCAGCAGCGTAGGAAGGGTGAACACTGAAGCTTTCTTT; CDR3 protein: CASSVGRVNTEAFF
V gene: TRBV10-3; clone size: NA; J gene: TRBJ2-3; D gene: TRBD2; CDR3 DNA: TGTGCCATCAGATCTAGCGGGAGGGTAGCTAGCACAGATACGCAGTATTTT; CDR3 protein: CAIRSSGRVASTDTQYF
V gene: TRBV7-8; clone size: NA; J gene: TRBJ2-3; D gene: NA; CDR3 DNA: TGTGCCAGCAGCTTACATCTAGCGTTTCTCACAGATACGCAGTATTTT; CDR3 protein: CASSLHLAFLTDTQYF
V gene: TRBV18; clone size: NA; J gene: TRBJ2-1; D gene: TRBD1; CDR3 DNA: TGTGCCAGCTCCCCAGGACAGGGGGCCTACAATGAGCAGTTCTTC; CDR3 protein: CASSPGQGAYNEQFF
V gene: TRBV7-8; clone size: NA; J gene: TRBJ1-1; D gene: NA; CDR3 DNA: TGTGCCAGCAGCTTAGCGCCCCAGGGGAACACTGAAGCTTTCTTT; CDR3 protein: CASSLAPQGNTEAFF
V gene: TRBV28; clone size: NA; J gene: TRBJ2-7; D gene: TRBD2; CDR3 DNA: TGTGCCAGCAGCCCTCAAGGGGGGGGGACTAGCGTGGGTCAACGGTACTTC; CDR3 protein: CASSPQGGGTSVGQRYF
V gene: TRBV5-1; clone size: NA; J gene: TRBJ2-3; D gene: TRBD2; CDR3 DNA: TGCGCCAGCAGCTTGGAGGGTAGCGGGAGTGGCTATACGCAGTATTTT; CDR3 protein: CASSLEGSGSGYTQYF
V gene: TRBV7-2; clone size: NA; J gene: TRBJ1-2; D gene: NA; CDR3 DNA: TGTGCCAGCAGCTTAGCGGCAGACTATGGCTACACCTTC; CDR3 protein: CASSLAADYGYTF
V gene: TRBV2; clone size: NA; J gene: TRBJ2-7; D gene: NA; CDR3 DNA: TGTGCCAGCAGTGAAGAACGGAACTCCTACGAGCAGTACTTC; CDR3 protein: CASSEERNSYEQYF
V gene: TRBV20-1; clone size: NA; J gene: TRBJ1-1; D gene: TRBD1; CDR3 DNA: TGCAGTGCTCTTGGACAGGGAGGTCTCTTT; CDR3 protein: CSALGQGGLF
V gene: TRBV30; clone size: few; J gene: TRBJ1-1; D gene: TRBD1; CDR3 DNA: TGTGCCTGGAAAAATACAGGGGGCACTGAAGCTTTCTTT; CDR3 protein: CAWKNTGGTEAFF
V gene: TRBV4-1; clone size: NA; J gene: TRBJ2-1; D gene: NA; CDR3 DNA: TGCGCCAGCAGCCGAGGGACCTTAGGTAGCGCCTACAATGAGCAGTTCTTC; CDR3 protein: CASSRGTLGSAYNEQFF
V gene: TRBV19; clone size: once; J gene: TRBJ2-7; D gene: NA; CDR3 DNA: TGTGCCAGTAGTATCGTAAACAGGCCCTACGAGCAGTACTTC; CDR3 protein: CASSIVNRPYEQYF
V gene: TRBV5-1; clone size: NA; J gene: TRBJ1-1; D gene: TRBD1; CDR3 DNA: TGCGCCAGCAGCTTGCAGGGGGCGCTTGGAAGTGGTAGCACTGAAGCTTTCTTT; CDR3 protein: CASSLQGALGSGSTEAFF
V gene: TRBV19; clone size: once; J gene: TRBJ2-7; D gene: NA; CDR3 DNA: TGTGCCAGTGCAGGGGAGAGACCCCCCTGGGAGCAGTACTTC; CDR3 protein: CASAGERPPWEQYF
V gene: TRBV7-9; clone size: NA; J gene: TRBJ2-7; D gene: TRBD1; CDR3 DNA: TGTGCCAGCAGCGCCGGGGACAGGGGGATTCTGTACTTC; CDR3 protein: CASSAGDRGILYF
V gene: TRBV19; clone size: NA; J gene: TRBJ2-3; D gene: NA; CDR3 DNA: TGTGCCAGTCGCAGGGAGCCGGTCGCAGATACGCAGTATTTT; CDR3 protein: CASRREPVADTQYF
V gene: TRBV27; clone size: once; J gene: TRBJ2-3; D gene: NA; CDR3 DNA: TGTGCCAGCAGTTTATGGGGCGGACTCACAGATACGCAGTATTTT; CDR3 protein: CASSLWGGLTDTQYF
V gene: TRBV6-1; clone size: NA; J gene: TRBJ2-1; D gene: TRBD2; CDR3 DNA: TGTGCCAGCAGTGGAGGGACTAGCGGGAGCTTTGAGCAGTTCTTC; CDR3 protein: CASSGGTSGSFEQFF
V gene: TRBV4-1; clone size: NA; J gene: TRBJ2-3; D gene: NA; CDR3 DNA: TGCGCCAGCAGCCAATTCACAGAGGTAGCAGATACGCAGTATTTT; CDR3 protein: CASSQFTEVADTQYF
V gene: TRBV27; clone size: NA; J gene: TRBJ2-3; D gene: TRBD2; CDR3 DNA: TGTGCCAGCAGTCCTCCAGCGGGATTTGGAGATACGCAGTATTTT; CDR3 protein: CASSPPAGFGDTQYF
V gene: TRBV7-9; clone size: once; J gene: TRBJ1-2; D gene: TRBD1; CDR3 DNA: TGTGCCAGCAGCGCCGGGACAGCGGTTAACTATGGCTACACCTTC; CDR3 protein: CASSAGTAVNYGYTF
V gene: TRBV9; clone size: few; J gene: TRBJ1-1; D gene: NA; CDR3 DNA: TGTGCCAGCAGCGTGACAGTACACAACACTGAAGCTTTCTTT; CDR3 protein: CASSVTVHNTEAFF
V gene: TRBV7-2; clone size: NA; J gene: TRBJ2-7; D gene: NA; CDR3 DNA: TGTGCCAGCAGCTTAGCTGGCCAGTTGGAGCAGTACTTC; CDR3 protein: CASSLAGQLEQYF
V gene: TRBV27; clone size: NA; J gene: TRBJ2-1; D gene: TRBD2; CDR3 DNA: TGTGCCAGCACCCCCTCGATGACCGGGAGGGCCGATGAGCAGTTCTTC; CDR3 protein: CASTPSMTGRADEQFF
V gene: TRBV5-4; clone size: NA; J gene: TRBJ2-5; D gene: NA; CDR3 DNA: TGTGCCAGCAGCGGTGGGACAAAGGGGATGGAGACCCAGTACTTC; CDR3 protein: CASSGGTKGMETQYF
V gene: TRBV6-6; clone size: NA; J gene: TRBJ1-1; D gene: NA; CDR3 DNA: TGTGCCAGCAGGCGAGGGAGGACTGAAGCTTTCTTT; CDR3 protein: CASRRGRTEAFF
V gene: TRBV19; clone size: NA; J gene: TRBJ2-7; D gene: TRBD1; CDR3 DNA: TGTGCCAGTAGTATAGCCCCGGGACAGGCCTACGAGCAGTACTTC; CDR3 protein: CASSIAPGQAYEQYF
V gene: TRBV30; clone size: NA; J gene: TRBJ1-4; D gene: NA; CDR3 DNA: TGTGCCTGGAGTGTAGGGTGGGGAGCAACTAATGAAAAACTGTTTTTT; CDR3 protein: CAWSVGWGATNEKLFF
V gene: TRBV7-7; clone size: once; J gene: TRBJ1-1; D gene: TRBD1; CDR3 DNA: TGTGCTAGCAGCTCAGGGGGGCCGGGCACTGAAGCTTTCTTT; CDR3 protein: CASSSGGPGTEAFF
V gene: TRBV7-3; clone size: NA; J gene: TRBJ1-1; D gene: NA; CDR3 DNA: TGTGCCAGCAGCTTAGGACGGGGGAACACTGAAGCTTTCTTT; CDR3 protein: CASSLGRGNTEAFF
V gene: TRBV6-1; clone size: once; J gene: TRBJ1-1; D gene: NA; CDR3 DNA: TGTGCCAGCAGTGATCGCCTATACGGACGATTGAACACTGAAGCTTTCTTT; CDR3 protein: CASSDRLYGRLNTEAFF
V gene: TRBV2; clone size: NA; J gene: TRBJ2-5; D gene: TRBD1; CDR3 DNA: TGTGCCAGCATGGGACAGACCCAAGAGACCCAGTACTTC; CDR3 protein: CASMGQTQETQYF
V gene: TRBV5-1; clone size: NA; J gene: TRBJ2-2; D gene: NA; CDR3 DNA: TGCGCCAGCAGCTTGGCACCGAGGTATGACACCGGGGAGCTGTTTTTT; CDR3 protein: CASSLAPRYDTGELFF
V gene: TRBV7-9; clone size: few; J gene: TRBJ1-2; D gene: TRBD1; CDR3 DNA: TGTGCCAGCAGCTCATTCCAGGGGGCGGACTATGGCTACACCTTC; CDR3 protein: CASSSFQGADYGYTF
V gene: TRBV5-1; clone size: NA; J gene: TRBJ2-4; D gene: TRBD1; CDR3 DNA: TGCGCCAGCAGCTCGGACAGGGCCAAAAACATTCAGTACTTC; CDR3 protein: CASSSDRAKNIQYF